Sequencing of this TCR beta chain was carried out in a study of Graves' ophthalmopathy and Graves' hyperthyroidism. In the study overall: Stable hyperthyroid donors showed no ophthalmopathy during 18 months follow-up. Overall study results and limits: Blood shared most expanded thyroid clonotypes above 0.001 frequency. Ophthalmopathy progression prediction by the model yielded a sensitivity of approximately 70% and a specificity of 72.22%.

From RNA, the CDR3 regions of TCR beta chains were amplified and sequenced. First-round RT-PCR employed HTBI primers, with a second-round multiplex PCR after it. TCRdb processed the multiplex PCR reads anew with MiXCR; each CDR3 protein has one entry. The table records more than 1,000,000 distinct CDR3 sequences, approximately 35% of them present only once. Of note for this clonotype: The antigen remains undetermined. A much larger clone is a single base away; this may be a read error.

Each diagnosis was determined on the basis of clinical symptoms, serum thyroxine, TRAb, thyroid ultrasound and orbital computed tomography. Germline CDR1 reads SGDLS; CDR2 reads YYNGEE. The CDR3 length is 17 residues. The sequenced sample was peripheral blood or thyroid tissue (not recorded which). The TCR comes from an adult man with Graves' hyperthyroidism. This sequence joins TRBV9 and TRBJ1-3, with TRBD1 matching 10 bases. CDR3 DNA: TGTGCCAGCAGCGTGGACAGGGGGTTGGGCTCTGGAAACATCATATATTTT. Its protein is CASSVDRGLGSGNIIYF.